Shown below are 20 T cell receptor beta chains from a single sample sequenced in a study of response to subunit inactivated influenza vaccine. TCRdb reanalysed the RT-PCR reads using MiXCR and keeps one entry per CDR3 protein. The data contain about 480,000 distinct CDR3 sequences, 10% to 15% of them singletons. The starting material was PBMCs from blood, obtained about 40 days after vaccination. The receptors were sampled from a man aged 45-60 years who received an inactivated influenza vaccine.

This clonotype was counted ten times or more. The rearrangement joins TRBV10-3 to TRBJ2-3; 13 bases map to TRBD2. Germline values: CDR1 ENHRY, CDR2 SYGVKD. V shed 0 bases and J 2 bases; nucleotides not matched to a gene: 5. CDR3 length: 18 residues. The CDR3 DNA reads as TGTGCCATCAGTGAGTCGAGGACTAGCGGGGGTCTCACAGATACGCAGTATTTT. Amino acids: CAISESRTSGGLTDTQYF.

The sample holds a few counts of this clonotype. The chain employs TRBV4-1 and TRBJ2-1; 11 bases are a match to TRBD2. This CDR3 region has 21 residues. Germline CDR1 and CDR2: MGHRA and YSYEKL. V gave up 1 base and J gave up 4 bases; unmatched junction bases: 18. CDR3 amino acids: CASSQGGGPGLAERRYNEQFF. In DNA, the CDR3 is TGCGCCAGCAGCCAAGGGGGGGGGCCGGGACTAGCGGAACGTAGATACAATGAGCAGTTCTTC.

The V and J genes are TRBV5-1 and TRBJ2-7, with unresolved D. V was cut by 0 bases and J by 3 bases, with 13 bases left in between. Germline CDR1 and CDR2: SGHRS and YFSETQ. The CDR3 runs 15 residues. The CDR3 DNA sequence: TGCGCCAGCAGCTTGGGGGGAACCCCGAACTACGAGCAGTACTTC. It yields the protein CASSLGGTPNYEQYF.

This clonotype was observed a few times. The J gene is TRBJ2-1, the V gene TRBV12-3 or TRBV12-4; 10 nucleotides line up with TRBD2. The CDR3 totals 16 residues. Trimming took 6 bases from V and 3 from J; bases not matched to a gene: 8. In nucleotides, the CDR3 is TGTGCCAGCAGCTCTTCTAGCGGGAGAGGCTACAATGAGCAGTTCTTC. Translation gives CASSSSSGRGYNEQFF.

V and J are TRBV28 and TRBJ2-7, with TRBD2 as a possible D gene (6 bases). CDR1 is MDHEN, CDR2 SYDVKM, per germline. The CDR3 covers 15 residues. V lost 3 bases and J lost 2, with 14 bases in between. CDR3 amino acids: CASSFSDPGAYEQYF. Written as DNA, the CDR3 is TGTGCCAGCAGTTTCTCGGACCCGGGGGCCTACGAGCAGTACTTC.

In its sample, this clonotype was seen a few times. The chain is built from TRBV12-3 or TRBV12-4 and TRBJ2-4; weak D call: TRBD2 (6 bases). The germline V and J ends were trimmed by 8 bases and 7 bases, with 18 bases remaining between them. The CDR3 consists of 14 residues. CDR3: CASFRSGGENIQYF. The CDR3 coding sequence is TGTGCCAGCTTCCGCTCCGGAGGGGAGAACATTCAGTACTTC.

The rearrangement links TRBV4-2 to TRBJ2-7, with a tentative D call TRBD1 (8 bases). The CDR3 totals 16 residues. Per the germline V gene, CDR1 is LGHNA and CDR2 is YNFKEQ. V was trimmed by 3 bases and J by 3 bases, leaving 18 bases between them. CDR3 sequence: CASSHQGAGAYYEQYF. In DNA, the CDR3 is TGTGCCAGCAGCCACCAGGGGGCGGGAGCCTACTACGAGCAGTACTTC.

The genes are TRBV20-1 and TRBJ1-1; tentative D call: TRBD1 (6 bases). CDR3 length equals 12 residues. CDR1 and CDR2 (germline): DFQATT, SNEGSKA (reference sequence). This CDR3 is CSPGTLNTEAFF. CDR3 in DNA: TGCAGCCCCGGGACACTTAACACTGAAGCTTTCTTT.

The V gene is TRBV7-2, the J gene TRBJ2-1; possibly TRBD1 for D (5 bases). Trimming shortened V by 1 base and J by 5 bases, and 12 bases separated the two germline ends. Germline CDR1 reads SGHTA; CDR2 reads FQGNSA. CDR3 length: 15 residues. The CDR3 sequence is CASSLGTGANNEQFF. CDR3 in DNA: TGTGCCAGCAGCTTAGGTACTGGGGCTAACAATGAGCAGTTCTTC.

The sample holds a few counts of this clonotype. The chain joins TRBV20-1 to TRBJ2-3; the match to TRBD2 covers 13 bases. V shed 5 bases, J shed 2 bases, and the junction held 7 bases outside the gene matches. Germline CDR1 DFQATT, CDR2 SNEGSKA (reference sequence). The CDR3 loop spans 16 amino acids. Written as DNA, the CDR3 is TGCAGTGCTGGGGGAGGACTAGCGGGAGTCACAGATACGCAGTATTTT. This encodes CSAGGGLAGVTDTQYF.

This clonotype appeared a few times. The CDR3 loop reads CASSSTGPGGQFF. For the CDR3, the DNA is TGTGCCAGCAGTTCAACTGGGCCGGGCGGGCAGTTCTTC. The chain uses TRBV12-3 or TRBV12-4 and TRBJ2-1, with no clear D. This CDR3 contains 13 residues. Trimming took off 4 bases at V and 12 bases at J, with 16 bases between the two ends.

This clonotype appeared a few times. The V call is TRBV5-1, the J call TRBJ1-1, with D maybe TRBD1 (6 bases). The germline V gene has CDR1 SGHRS and CDR2 YFSETQ. The V end was cut by 4 bases, the J end by 2 bases, with 12 bases between. CDR3 length: 14 amino acids. The CDR3 coding sequence is TGCGCCAGCAGCACCGGACAGATCAACACTGAAGCTTTCTTT. This encodes CASSTGQINTEAFF.

This clonotype showed up just a few times. The chain joins TRBV2 to TRBJ2-1, with 10 bases lining up with TRBD2. J gave up 3 bases and V 5 bases, and 4 bases lay outside the gene matches. CDR3 length: 15 residues. Germline V gene data show CDR1 as SNHLY and CDR2 as FYNNEI. CDR3 in amino acids: CASSTGTSDYNEQFF. CDR3 bases: TGTGCCAGCAGTACCGGGACTAGCGACTACAATGAGCAGTTCTTC.

With regard to this clonotype: A much larger clone lies one base from this, so it may be a read error. V is TRBV20-1 and J is TRBJ2-4; D ambiguous. This CDR3 comprises 16 residues. Per the germline V gene, CDR1 is DFQATT and CDR2 is SNEGSKA (reference sequence). CDR3 loop: CCARAQEKIAKNIQYF. The CDR3 nucleotides are TGCTGTGCCCGGGCCCAGGAGAAAATAGCCAAAAACATTCAGTACTTC.

This sequence joins TRBV5-1 and TRBJ2-7; 8 bases fit TRBD1. This CDR3 is 14 amino acids long. The V segment lost 2 bases and the J segment 6 bases; nucleotides outside the gene matches: 7. The germline gives CDR1 SGHRS, CDR2 YFSETQ. This CDR3 reads CASSLQGGPSEQYF. The CDR3 DNA sequence: TGCGCCAGCAGCTTACAGGGGGGCCCCTCCGAGCAGTACTTC.

There are a few counts of this clonotype. The J gene is TRBJ2-5, the V gene TRBV5-1; 9 positions agree with TRBD1. V was pared by 5 bases and J by 1 base, with 9 bases of the junction left unmatched. Germline lookup yields CDR1 SGHRS and CDR2 YFSETQ. The CDR3 contains 16 residues. CDR3 DNA sequence: TGCGCCAGCAGGCCGGGACAGGGAGGGGGCCAAGAGACCCAGTACTTC. Protein sequence: CASRPGQGGGQETQYF.

The chain has TRBV20-1 and TRBJ2-5, with 11 nucleotides matching TRBD1. Per germline, CDR1 DFQATT and CDR2 SNEGSKA (reference sequence). This CDR3 has 13 amino acids. V was clipped by 5 bases and J by 5 bases; unmatched bases: 4. The CDR3, as DNA: TGCAGTGCTGGACAGGGGGCGAGGGAGACCCAGTACTTC. Translated: CSAGQGARETQYF.

This clonotype was seen many times. The CDR3 region is CASSPVDTQYF. In nucleotides, the CDR3 is TGTGCCAGCAGCCCTGTGGATACGCAGTATTTT. The chain has TRBV7-2 and TRBJ2-3; no reliable D call. The V end lost 5 bases, the J end lost 6 bases, and 6 bases lay between the germline ends. Germline lookup yields CDR1 SGHTA and CDR2 FQGNSA. The CDR3 covers 11 residues.

This clonotype was seen more than once but under ten times. V gene TRBV6-2 or TRBV6-3 combines with J gene TRBJ1-5, with D perhaps TRBD1 (5 bases). The CDR3 runs to 12 residues. The V gene lost 11 bases and the J gene lost 5 bases, with 13 bases spanning the gap. Germline V CDR1 and CDR2: MNHEY, SVGEGT. The CDR3 loop is CASGGLYQPQHF. Written as DNA, the CDR3 is TGTGCCTCCGGGGGTCTGTATCAGCCCCAGCATTTT.

This clonotype appeared many times. The chain links TRBV12-3 or TRBV12-4 to TRBJ2-5; D gene uncertain. Trimming took 3 bases from V and 1 from J, leaving 6 bases between them. The CDR3 runs to 13 residues. CDR3 residues: CASSFGSQETQYF. The CDR3 DNA reads as TGTGCCAGCAGTTTTGGCAGCCAAGAGACCCAGTACTTC.